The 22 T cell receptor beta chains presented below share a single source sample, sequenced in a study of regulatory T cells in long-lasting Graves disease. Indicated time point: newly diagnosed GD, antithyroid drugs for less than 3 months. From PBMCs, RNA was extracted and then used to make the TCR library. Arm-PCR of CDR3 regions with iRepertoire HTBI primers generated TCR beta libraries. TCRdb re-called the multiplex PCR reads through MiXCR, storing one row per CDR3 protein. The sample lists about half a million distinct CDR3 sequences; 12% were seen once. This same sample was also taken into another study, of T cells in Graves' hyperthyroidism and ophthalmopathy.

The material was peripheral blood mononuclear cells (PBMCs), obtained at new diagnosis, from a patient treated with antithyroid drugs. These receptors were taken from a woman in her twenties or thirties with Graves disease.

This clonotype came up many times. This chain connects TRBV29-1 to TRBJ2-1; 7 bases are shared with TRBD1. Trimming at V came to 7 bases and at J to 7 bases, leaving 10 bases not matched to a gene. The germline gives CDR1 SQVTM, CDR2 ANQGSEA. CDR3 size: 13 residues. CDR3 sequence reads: CSEWTQGRNEQFF. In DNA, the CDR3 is TGCAGCGAATGGACACAGGGGCGGAATGAGCAGTTCTTC.

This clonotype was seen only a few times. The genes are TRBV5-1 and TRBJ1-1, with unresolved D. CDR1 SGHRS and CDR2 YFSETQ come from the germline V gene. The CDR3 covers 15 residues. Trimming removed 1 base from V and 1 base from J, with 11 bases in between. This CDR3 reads CASSLSGFTNTEAFF. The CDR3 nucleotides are TGCGCCAGCAGCTTGAGTGGTTTTACGAACACTGAAGCTTTCTTT. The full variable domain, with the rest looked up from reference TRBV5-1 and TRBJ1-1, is KAGVTQTPRYLIKTRGQQVTLSCSPISGHRSVSWYQQTPGQGLQFLFEYFSETQRNKGNFPGRFSGRQFSNSRSEMNVSTLELGDSALYLCASSLSGFTNTEAFFGQGTRLTVV.

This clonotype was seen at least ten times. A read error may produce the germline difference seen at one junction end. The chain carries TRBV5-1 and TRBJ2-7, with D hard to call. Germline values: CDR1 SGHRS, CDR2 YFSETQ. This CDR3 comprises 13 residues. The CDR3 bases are TGTGCCAGCTCTCCGGGCCTGGGCTACGAGCAGTACTTC. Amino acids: CASSPGLGYEQYF.

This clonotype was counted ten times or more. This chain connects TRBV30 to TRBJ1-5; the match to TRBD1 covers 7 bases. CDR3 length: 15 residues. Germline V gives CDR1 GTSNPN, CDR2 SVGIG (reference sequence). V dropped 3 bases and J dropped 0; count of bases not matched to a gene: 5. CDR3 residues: CAWSARGDSNQPQHF. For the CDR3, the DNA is TGTGCCTGGAGCGCCAGGGGGGATAGCAATCAGCCCCAGCATTTT. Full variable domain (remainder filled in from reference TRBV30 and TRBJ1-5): SQTIHQWPATLVQPVGSPLSLECTVEGTSNPNLYWYRQAAGRGLQLLFYSVGIGQISSEVPQNLSASRPQDRQFILSSKKLLLSDSGFYLCAWSARGDSNQPQHFGDGTRLSIL.

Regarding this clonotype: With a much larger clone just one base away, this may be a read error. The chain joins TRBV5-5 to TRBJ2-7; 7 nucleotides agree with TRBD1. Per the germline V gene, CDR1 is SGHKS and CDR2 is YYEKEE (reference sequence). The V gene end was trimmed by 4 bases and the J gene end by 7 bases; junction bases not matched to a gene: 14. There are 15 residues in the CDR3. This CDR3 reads CASSRGQRFYNEQYF. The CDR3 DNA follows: TGTGCCAGCAGCCGGGGACAGAGGTTCTACAATGAGCAGTACTTC.

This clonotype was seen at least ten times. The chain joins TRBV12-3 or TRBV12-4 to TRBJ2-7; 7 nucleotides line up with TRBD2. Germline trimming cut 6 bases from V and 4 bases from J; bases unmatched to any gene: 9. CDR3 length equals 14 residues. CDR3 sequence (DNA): TGTGCCAGCAGCTTCGCGGGAGTTTCGTACGAGCAGTACTTC. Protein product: CASSFAGVSYEQYF.

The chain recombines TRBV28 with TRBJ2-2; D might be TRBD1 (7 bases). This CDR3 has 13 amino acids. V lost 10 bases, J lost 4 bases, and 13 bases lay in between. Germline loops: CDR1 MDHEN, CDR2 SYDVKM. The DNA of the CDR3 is TGTGCCACCCGGAGGGGGCGCACCGGGGAGCTGTTTTTT. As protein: CATRRGRTGELFF.

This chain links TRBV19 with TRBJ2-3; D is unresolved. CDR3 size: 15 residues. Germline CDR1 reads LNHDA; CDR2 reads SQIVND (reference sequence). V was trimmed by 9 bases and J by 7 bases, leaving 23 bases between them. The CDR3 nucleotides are TGTGCCAGCCGAAATGCTTGGGCCCTGGGGAATACGCAGTATTTT. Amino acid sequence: CASRNAWALGNTQYF.

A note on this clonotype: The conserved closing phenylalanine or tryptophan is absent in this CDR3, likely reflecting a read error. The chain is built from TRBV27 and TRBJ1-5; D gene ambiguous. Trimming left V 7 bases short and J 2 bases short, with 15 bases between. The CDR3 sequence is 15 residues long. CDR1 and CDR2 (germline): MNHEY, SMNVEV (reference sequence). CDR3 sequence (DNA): TGTGCCAGCACCCCGCGGGGTCACGGCAATCAGCCCCAGCATCTT. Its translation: CASTPRGHGNQPQHL.

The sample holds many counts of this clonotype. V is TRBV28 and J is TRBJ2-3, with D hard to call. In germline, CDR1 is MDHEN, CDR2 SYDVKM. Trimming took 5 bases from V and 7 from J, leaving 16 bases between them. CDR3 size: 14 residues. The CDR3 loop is CASSGIPRGHTQYF. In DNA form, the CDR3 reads TGTGCCAGCAGTGGAATCCCACGTGGACATACGCAGTATTTT.

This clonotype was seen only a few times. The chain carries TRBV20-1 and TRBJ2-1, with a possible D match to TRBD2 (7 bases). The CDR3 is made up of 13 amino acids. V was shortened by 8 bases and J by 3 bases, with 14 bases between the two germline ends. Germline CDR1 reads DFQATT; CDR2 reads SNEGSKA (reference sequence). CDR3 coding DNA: TGCAGTCAAAGGGGGGAGGGCTACAATGAGCAGTTCTTC. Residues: CSQRGEGYNEQFF.

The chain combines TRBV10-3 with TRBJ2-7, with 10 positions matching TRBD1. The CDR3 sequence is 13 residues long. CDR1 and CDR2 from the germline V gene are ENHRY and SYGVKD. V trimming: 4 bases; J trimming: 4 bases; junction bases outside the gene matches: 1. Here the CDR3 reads CAISGGQGYEQYF. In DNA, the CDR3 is TGTGCCATCAGTGGGGGACAGGGGTACGAGCAGTACTTC.

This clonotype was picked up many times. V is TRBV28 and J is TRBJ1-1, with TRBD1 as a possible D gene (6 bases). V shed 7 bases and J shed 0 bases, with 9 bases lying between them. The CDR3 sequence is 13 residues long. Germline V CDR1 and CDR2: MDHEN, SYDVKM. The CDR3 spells CASITGLNTEAFF. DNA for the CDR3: TGTGCCAGCATTACAGGGTTGAACACTGAAGCTTTCTTT.

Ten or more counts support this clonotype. The CDR3 sequence is CASSWDNSGQPQHF. The CDR3 DNA follows: TGTGCCAGTAGTTGGGACAACTCAGGGCAGCCCCAGCATTTT. The chain couples TRBV19 to TRBJ1-5; D might be TRBD1 (6 bases). CDR3 size: 14 residues. V was trimmed by 5 bases and J by 7 bases, leaving 15 bases between them. Germline V lookup: CDR1 LNHDA, CDR2 SQIVND (reference sequence). The variable domain in full, with the rest retrieved from reference TRBV19 and TRBJ1-5, is DGGITQSPKYLFRKEGQNVTLSCEQNLNHDAMYWYRQDPGQGLRLIYYSQIVNDFQKGDIAEGYSVSREKKESFPLTVTSAQKNPTAFYLCASSWDNSGQPQHFGDGTRLSIL.

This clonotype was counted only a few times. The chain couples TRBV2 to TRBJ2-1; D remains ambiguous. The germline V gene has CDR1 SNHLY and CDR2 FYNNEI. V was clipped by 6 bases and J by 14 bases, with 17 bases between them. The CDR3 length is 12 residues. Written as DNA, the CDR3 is TGTGCCAGCAGGGCCGCCTATCAACCGGAGTTCTTC. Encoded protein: CASRAAYQPEFF.

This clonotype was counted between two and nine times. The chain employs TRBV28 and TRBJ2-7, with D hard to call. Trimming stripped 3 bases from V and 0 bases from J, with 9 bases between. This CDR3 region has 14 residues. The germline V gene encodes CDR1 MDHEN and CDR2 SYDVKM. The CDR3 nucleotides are TGTGCCAGCAGTTTCATACCTAGCTCCTACGAGCAGTACTTC. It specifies CASSFIPSSYEQYF.

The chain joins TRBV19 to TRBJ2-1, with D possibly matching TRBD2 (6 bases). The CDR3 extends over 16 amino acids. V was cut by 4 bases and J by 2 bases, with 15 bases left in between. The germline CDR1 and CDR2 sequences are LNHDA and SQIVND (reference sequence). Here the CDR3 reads CASSTPTGATYNEQFF. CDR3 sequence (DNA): TGTGCCAGTAGTACCCCAACGGGAGCTACCTACAATGAGCAGTTCTTC.

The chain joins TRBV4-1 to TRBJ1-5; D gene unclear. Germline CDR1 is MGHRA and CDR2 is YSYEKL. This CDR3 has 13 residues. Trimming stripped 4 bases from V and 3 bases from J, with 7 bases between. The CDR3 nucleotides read TGCGCCAGCAGCCGCGGCCCCAATCAGCCCCAGCATTTT. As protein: CASSRGPNQPQHF.

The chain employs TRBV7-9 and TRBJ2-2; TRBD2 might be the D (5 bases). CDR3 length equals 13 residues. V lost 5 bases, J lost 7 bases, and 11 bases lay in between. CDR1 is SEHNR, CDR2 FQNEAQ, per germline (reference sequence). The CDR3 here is CASSPGEGGELFF. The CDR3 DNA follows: TGTGCCAGCAGCCCCGGGGAAGGCGGGGAGCTGTTTTTT.

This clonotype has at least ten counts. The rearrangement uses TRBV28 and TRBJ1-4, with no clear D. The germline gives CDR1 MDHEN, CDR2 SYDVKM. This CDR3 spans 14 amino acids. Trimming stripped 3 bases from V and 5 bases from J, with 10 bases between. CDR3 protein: CASSLRQMNEKLFF. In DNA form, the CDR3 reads TGTGCCAGCAGTTTGAGGCAGATGAATGAAAAACTGTTTTTT.

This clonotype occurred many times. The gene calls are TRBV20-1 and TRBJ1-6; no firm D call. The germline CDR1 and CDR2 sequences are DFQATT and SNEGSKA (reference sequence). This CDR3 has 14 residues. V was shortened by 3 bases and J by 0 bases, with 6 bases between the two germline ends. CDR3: CSARIGSYNSPLHF. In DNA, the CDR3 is TGCAGTGCTAGGATTGGCTCCTATAATTCACCCCTCCACTTT.

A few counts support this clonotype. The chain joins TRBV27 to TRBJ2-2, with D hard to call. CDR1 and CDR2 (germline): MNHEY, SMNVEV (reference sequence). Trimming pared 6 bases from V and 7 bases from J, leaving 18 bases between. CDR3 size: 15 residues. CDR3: CASSEFSPGVGELFF. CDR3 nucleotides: TGTGCCAGCAGCGAATTCTCCCCTGGAGTCGGGGAGCTGTTTTTT.